These 30 T cell receptor beta chains originate from one sample sequenced in a study of T cells in Graves' hyperthyroidism and ophthalmopathy. RNA transcripts provided the source from which TCR beta CDR3 regions were amplified. The HTBI set primed first-round TCR CDR3 RT-PCR. TCRdb reanalysed the multiplex PCR reads using MiXCR and keeps one entry per CDR3 protein. This sample has 150,000 to 200,000 distinct CDR3 sequences, with 9.4% found just once. Material for sequencing was blood. Receptor source: a woman aged 18 to 35 with Graves' hyperthyroidism that later progressed to Graves' ophthalmopathy.

This clonotype was seen a handful of times. At one of its ends the junction is not consistent with the germline gene, which may arise from a read error. The chain joins TRBV19 to TRBJ2-2; no firm D call. The germline gives CDR1 LNHDA, CDR2 SQIVND (reference sequence). This CDR3 has 15 residues. Here the CDR3 reads CASSIQALSTWELFF. The CDR3 DNA is TGTGCCAGTAGTATTCAAGCTCTTAGCACCTGGGAGCTGTTTTTT.

This clonotype has ten or more counts. The CDR3 DNA sequence: TGTGCCAGCAGTGAAAACAGGGGCCCCACGGAGCAGTACTTC. This sequence encodes CASSENRGPTEQYF. V usage is TRBV2 and J usage is TRBJ2-7; the match to TRBD1 covers 7 bases. Germline V gene sequence: CDR1 SNHLY, CDR2 FYNNEI. After removal of 2 bases from V and 7 bases from J, the junction contained 8 bases not matched to a gene. The CDR3 spans 14 residues. Together with reference TRBV2 and TRBJ2-7, the CDR3 gives the full variable domain: EPEVTQTPSHQVTQMGQEVILRCVPISNHLYFYWYRQILGQKVEFLVSFYNNEISEKSEIFDDQFSVERPDGSNFTLKIRSTKLEDSAMYFCASSENRGPTEQYFGPGTRLTVT.

This clonotype was recorded at least ten times. The chain is built from TRBV5-6 and TRBJ2-3, with D hard to call. CDR1 is SGHDT, CDR2 YYEEEE, per germline. The CDR3 is 15 residues long. V was trimmed by 0 bases and J by 0 bases, leaving 8 bases between them. The CDR3 sequence: CASSLAGTSTDTQYF. The CDR3 DNA reads TGTGCCAGCAGCTTGGCGGGTACTAGCACAGATACGCAGTATTTT.

The chain employs TRBV20-1 and TRBJ2-1, with 8 positions matching TRBD2. In germline, CDR1 is DFQATT, CDR2 SNEGSKA (reference sequence). With 6 bases clipped from V and 8 bases from J, the junction kept 3 bases outside the gene matches. This CDR3 has 11 amino acids. CDR3 sequence reads: CSAPGGDEQFF. CDR3 in DNA: TGCAGTGCCCCCGGGGGGGATGAGCAGTTCTTC.

There are many counts of this clonotype. V and J are TRBV4-2 and TRBJ2-7; D may be TRBD2 (6 bases). Germline CDR1 reads LGHNA; CDR2 reads YNFKEQ. This CDR3 region has 15 residues. V lost 3 bases and J 2 bases, leaving 14 bases between the germline ends. The CDR3 nucleotides are TGTGCCAGCAGCCAGACTAGAGGCGTAACCTACGAGCAGTACTTC. It codes for CASSQTRGVTYEQYF.

In its sample, this clonotype was seen a few times. This rearrangement joins TRBV5-1 to TRBJ2-7; 7 nucleotides agree with TRBD1. The CDR3 has 12 amino acids. Looked up from germline, CDR1 is SGHRS and CDR2 is YFSETQ. Trimming took 4 bases from V and 5 from J; bases not matched to a gene: 3. The CDR3 nucleotides read TGCGCCAGCAGCAATCAGGGGGACGAGCAGTACTTC. This gives the protein CASSNQGDEQYF. The variable domain in full, with the rest retrieved from reference TRBV5-1 and TRBJ2-7, is KAGVTQTPRYLIKTRGQQVTLSCSPISGHRSVSWYQQTPGQGLQFLFEYFSETQRNKGNFPGRFSGRQFSNSRSEMNVSTLELGDSALYLCASSNQGDEQYFGPGTRLTVT.

The table lists this clonotype with many counts. This chain connects TRBV6-1 to TRBJ1-6; 7 bases line up with TRBD1. This CDR3 is built from 13 residues. With V trimmed by 7 bases and J by 6 bases, 3 bases remained unmatched. From germline, CDR1 is MNHNS and CDR2 SASEGT. The CDR3 coding sequence is TGTGCCAGCAAGGGGGCGGGTAATTCACCCCTCCACTTT. It is translated as CASKGAGNSPLHF.

Only a few counts were recorded for this clonotype. V gene TRBV7-3 combines with J gene TRBJ2-7; D not certain. CDR3 size: 13 residues. V lost 2 bases and J lost 5, with 10 bases in between. Germline-derived CDR1 and CDR2 are SGHTA and FQGTGA. The CDR3 DNA reads TGTGCCAGCAGCTTATTTCCACCGGACGAGCAGTACTTC. Its translation: CASSLFPPDEQYF.

Concerning this clonotype itself: This could be a read error, since a much larger clone is one nucleotide away. This chain connects TRBV19 to TRBJ1-3; unclear D gene. The germline CDR1 and CDR2 sequences are LNHDA and SQIVND (reference sequence). The CDR3 is made up of 12 amino acids. The CDR3 sequence: CASSIEGSTIYF. Here the CDR3 DNA reads TGTGCCAGTAGTATTGAAGGAAGCACCATATATTTT.

This clonotype was seen repeatedly, ten times or more. The rearrangement links TRBV30 to TRBJ1-2; the match to TRBD1 covers 7 bases. Germline CDR1 is GTSNPN and CDR2 is SVGIG (reference sequence). The CDR3 contains 16 residues. With 2 bases clipped from V and 0 bases from J, the junction kept 9 bases outside the gene matches. Here the CDR3 reads CAWSLTLGQSNYGYTF. The CDR3 coding sequence is TGTGCCTGGAGTCTGACCCTGGGACAGTCTAACTATGGCTACACCTTC.

This rearrangement joins TRBV3-1 to TRBJ2-2; D call uncertain. Trimming took 5 bases from V and 4 from J, leaving 14 bases between them. The length of the CDR3 is 15 residues. Germline CDR1 reads LGHDT; CDR2 reads YNNKEL (reference sequence). The CDR3 DNA sequence: TGTGCCAGCAGCTTCCACCCGGGTACCACCGGGGAGCTGTTTTTT. It is translated as CASSFHPGTTGELFF.

This clonotype was counted between two and nine times. The chain links TRBV18 to TRBJ2-7; D may correspond to TRBD1 or TRBD2 (5 bases each). Trimming took off 3 bases at V and 4 bases at J, with 16 bases between the two ends. CDR1 KGHSH and CDR2 LQKENI come from the germline V gene. The CDR3 extends over 15 amino acids. CDR3 in DNA: TGTGCCAGCTCACCTACACAGGACCGGGAATACGAGCAGTACTTC. This encodes CASSPTQDREYEQYF.

This clonotype was recorded many times. The rearrangement links TRBV7-8 to TRBJ2-1, with a possible D match to TRBD1 (6 bases). The V end lost 1 base, the J end lost 4 bases, and 11 bases lay between the germline ends. CDR3 size: 15 residues. Germline assignment: CDR1 SGHVS and CDR2 FQNEAQ. Written as DNA, the CDR3 is TGTGCCAGCAGCTTAGGGACAGTTATTTACAATGAGCAGTTCTTC. Translated, it gives CASSLGTVIYNEQFF. Complete variable domain (other parts from reference TRBV7-8 and TRBJ2-1): GAGVSQSPRYKVAKRGQDVALRCDPISGHVSLFWYQQALGQGPEFLTYFQNEAQLDKSGLPSDRFFAERPEGSVSTLKIQRTQQEDSAVYLCASSLGTVIYNEQFFGPGTRLTVL.

This clonotype was observed at least ten times. The V call is TRBV7-9, the J call TRBJ1-5, with 9 bases aligning to TRBD1. The germline V gene encodes CDR1 SEHNR and CDR2 FQNEAQ (reference sequence). The CDR3 runs to 15 residues. Trimming removed 6 bases from V and 4 bases from J; junction bases left unmatched: 7. As DNA, the CDR3 is TGTGCCAGCAGTCCTGACAGGGGGGGGAATCAGCCCCAGCATTTT. It specifies CASSPDRGGNQPQHF. The whole variable domain, remainder taken from reference TRBV7-9 and TRBJ1-5, is DTGVSQNPRHKITKRGQNVTFRCDPISEHNRLYWYRQTLGQGPEFLTYFQNEAQLEKSRLLSDRFSAERPKGSFSTLEIQRTEQGDSAMYLCASSPDRGGNQPQHFGDGTRLSIL.

This chain connects TRBV4-2 to TRBJ1-4; 9 nucleotides agree with TRBD1. Per the germline V gene, CDR1 is LGHNA and CDR2 is YNFKEQ. This CDR3 comprises 15 residues. V lost 4 bases to trimming and J lost 6 bases; unmatched junction nucleotides: 6. CDR3 DNA: TGTGCCAGCAGCCCTAGGACAGGGGAAGATGAAAAACTGTTTTTT. It yields the protein CASSPRTGEDEKLFF.

The chain carries TRBV5-5 and TRBJ1-2; tentatively, D is TRBD1 (5 bases). The V gene's germline CDR1 is SGHKS and CDR2 YYEKEE (reference sequence). The CDR3 length is 13 residues. V gave up 0 bases and J gave up 8 bases, with 11 bases separating them. The CDR3 DNA reads as TGTGCCAGCAGCTTGGCTTGGGGGTCGGGCTACACCTTC. This gives the protein CASSLAWGSGYTF.

The sample holds many counts of this clonotype. The J gene is TRBJ2-1, the V gene TRBV29-1; D ambiguous. Trimming left V 3 bases short and J 2 bases short, with 11 bases between. This CDR3 comprises 14 residues. Germline CDR1 and CDR2: SQVTM and ANQGSEA. The chain's CDR3 is CSVDSRVPYNEQFF. The CDR3 coding sequence is TGCAGCGTTGATAGTCGTGTCCCCTACAATGAGCAGTTCTTC.

This clonotype was counted at least ten times. The chain combines TRBV28 with TRBJ2-2, with D possibly matching TRBD1 (5 bases). V lost 8 bases, J lost 4 bases, and 14 bases lay in between. This CDR3 has 14 residues. Germline lookup yields CDR1 MDHEN and CDR2 SYDVKM. The CDR3 nucleotides read TGTGCCAGCGGTATTACAGGCAGCACCGGGGAGCTGTTTTTT. Translation: CASGITGSTGELFF.

This clonotype was seen many times. The chain couples TRBV29-1 to TRBJ2-7; maybe TRBD2 (5 bases). Trimming removed 3 bases from V and 3 bases from J, with 9 bases in between. Germline V gene data show CDR1 as SQVTM and CDR2 as ANQGSEA. The CDR3 contains 12 residues. CDR3 loop: CSVEVAGYEQYF. The DNA of the CDR3 is TGCAGCGTTGAGGTGGCGGGCTACGAGCAGTACTTC.

The V and J genes are TRBV19 and TRBJ2-2; D not resolved. CDR1 and CDR2 from the germline V gene are LNHDA and SQIVND (reference sequence). The CDR3 extends over 15 amino acids. With 7 bases removed from V and 1 base from J, the gap between germline ends came to 13 bases. The CDR3 nucleotides are TGTGCCAGTACCCCGTGGTCAGGGAACACCGGGGAGCTGTTTTTT. It is translated as CASTPWSGNTGELFF.

This clonotype was recorded at least ten times. The rearrangement joins TRBV30 to TRBJ1-2; D not resolved. Trimming took off 0 bases at V and 2 bases at J, with 7 bases between the two ends. The CDR3 runs 13 residues. Germline V lookup: CDR1 GTSNPN, CDR2 SVGIG (reference sequence). The DNA for the CDR3 is TGTGCCTGGAGTGTAGGAGAAAACTATGGCTACACCTTC. It is translated as CAWSVGENYGYTF.

The V call is TRBV19, the J call TRBJ2-1, with 9 bases aligning to TRBD1. The V and J ends lost 8 bases and 4 bases, in that order; junction bases with no gene match: 6. CDR3 length equals 14 residues. CDR1 and CDR2 (germline): LNHDA, SQIVND (reference sequence). CDR3 in DNA: TGTGCCAGTGAGGACAGGGGAGGGTACAATGAGCAGTTCTTC. Translated: CASEDRGGYNEQFF. The full variable domain, its missing parts supplied by reference TRBV19 and TRBJ2-1, is DGGITQSPKYLFRKEGQNVTLSCEQNLNHDAMYWYRQDPGQGLRLIYYSQIVNDFQKGDIAEGYSVSREKKESFPLTVTSAQKNPTAFYLCASEDRGGYNEQFFGPGTRLTVL.

This clonotype was observed many times. The chain couples TRBV30 to TRBJ1-2; no firm D call. V lost 0 bases to trimming and J lost 7 bases, with 12 bases between them. The CDR3 loop spans 13 amino acids. Germline V gene lookup returns CDR1 GTSNPN and CDR2 SVGIG (reference sequence). CDR3 bases: TGTGCCTGGAGTGTAAGAGGTGGGCTTGGCTACACCTTC. Protein: CAWSVRGGLGYTF.

This clonotype showed up many times. This sequence joins TRBV27 and TRBJ2-7; the match to TRBD1 covers 9 bases. There are 14 residues in the CDR3. The junction had 6 bases not matched to a gene; V was cut back by 5 bases and J by 4 bases. Germline values: CDR1 MNHEY, CDR2 SMNVEV (reference sequence). CDR3 nucleotides: TGTGCCAGCAGTCCCCTTGGACAGGGGTACGAGCAGTACTTC. It yields the protein CASSPLGQGYEQYF.

Ten or more counts support this clonotype. V and J are TRBV28 and TRBJ2-7, with 7 bases aligning to TRBD1. Germline V CDR1 and CDR2: MDHEN, SYDVKM. V was pared by 8 bases and J by 7 bases, with 11 bases of the junction left unmatched. The CDR3 has 13 amino acids. The CDR3 DNA is TGTGCCAGCGCCCTCGACAGGGTTCTTGAGCAGTACTTC. It translates to CASALDRVLEQYF.

This clonotype was observed many times. The CDR3 loop reads CASSVDWLGTQYF. As DNA, the CDR3 is TGTGCCAGCAGCGTAGACTGGCTGGGAACCCAGTACTTC. The rearrangement joins TRBV9 to TRBJ2-5; no reliable D call. The CDR3 spans 13 residues. Trimming took 0 bases from V and 8 from J, leaving 11 bases between them. From germline, CDR1 is SGDLS and CDR2 YYNGEE.

This clonotype was counted at least ten times. The rearrangement joins TRBV20-1 to TRBJ1-6; 7 bases fit TRBD1. The CDR3 totals 15 residues. Losses at the gene ends were 0 bases for V and 7 bases for J; bases not matched to a gene: 6. Per the germline V gene, CDR1 is DFQATT and CDR2 is SNEGSKA (reference sequence). In DNA, the CDR3 is TGCAGTGCTAGAGAAGTGACAGGGCAAAATTCACCCCTCCACTTT. It is translated as CSAREVTGQNSPLHF.

This clonotype turned up a few times. Mismatch with germline at one junction end may stem from a read error. The rearrangement uses TRBV19 and TRBJ1-2; D may be TRBD1 (5 bases). Per the germline V gene, CDR1 is LNHDA and CDR2 is SQIVND (reference sequence). This CDR3 is built from 15 residues. The CDR3: CASSKGQATGYGHTF. The CDR3 coding sequence is TGTGCCAGTAGTAAGGGGCAGGCGACGGGGTATGGCCACACCTTC.

This clonotype was observed a handful of times. This chain joins TRBV24-1 and TRBJ1-2; TRBD1 agrees at 7 bases. Germline trimming cut 4 bases from V and 6 bases from J; bases unmatched to any gene: 4. The CDR3 loop spans 13 amino acids. The V gene's germline CDR1 is KGHDR and CDR2 SFDVKD. Here the CDR3 reads CATSEFDRDGYTF. The CDR3 nucleotides are TGTGCCACCAGTGAATTCGACAGGGATGGCTACACCTTC.

This clonotype was seen many times. V usage is TRBV20-1 and J usage is TRBJ1-1; no definite D call. Trimming took off 3 bases at V and 1 base at J, with 6 bases between the two ends. Germline V gives CDR1 DFQATT, CDR2 SNEGSKA (reference sequence). This CDR3 is built from 12 residues. CDR3 amino acids: CSASRQNTEAFF. The CDR3 nucleotides read TGCAGTGCTAGCAGACAGAACACTGAAGCTTTCTTT.